The 20 T cell receptor beta chains below all came from one sample that was sequenced in a study of CD8+CD57+ T cells in acquired aplastic anemia (dated by TCRdb to 2017 to 2018). Flow cytometry had shown CD8+CD57+ cell expansion in the patients selected for sequencing. TCRdb shows the sequencer as Illumina HiSeq 2000. TCR beta VDJ combination and CDR3 sequence profiling used genomic DNA as the template. The public reads were reprocessed in TCRdb via fastp at Q25 and MiXCR, keeping in-frame beta chains. Each CDR3 protein appears once, grouped with its most common genes and DNA. Here the sample has about 150,000 distinct CDR3 sequences; less than 60% occur a single time. The ten largest clones represent approximately 12% of the sample. Sequenced: sorted CD4+, CD8+, or CD8+CD57+ T cells (not recorded which) from PBMCs. Receptors were obtained from a human donor with aplastic anemia.

Here the CDR3 reads CASSTKQGAGEQYF. The CDR3 coding sequence is TGTGCCAGTAGTACCAAACAGGGGGCAGGCGAGCAGTACTTC. The gene calls are TRBV19 and TRBJ2-7; 9 bases agree with TRBD1. The CDR3 sequence is 14 residues long. V gave up 4 bases and J gave up 6 bases; unmatched junction bases: 7. Germline-derived CDR1 and CDR2 are LNHDA and SQIVND (reference sequence).

This clonotype was counted at least ten times. The chain has TRBV6-5 and TRBJ2-7; possibly TRBD1 or TRBD2 for D (5 bases each). The CDR3 totals 16 residues. Trimming left V 2 bases short and J 3 bases short, with 17 bases between. Germline-derived CDR1 and CDR2 are MNHEY and SVGAGI. CDR3 amino acids: CASSYPYRDGFYEQYF. The CDR3 DNA sequence: TGTGCCAGCAGTTACCCGTACCGGGACGGCTTCTACGAGCAGTACTTC.

The V and J genes are TRBV7-9 and TRBJ2-5; maybe TRBD1 (6 bases). Germline lookup yields CDR1 SEHNR and CDR2 FQNEAQ (reference sequence). V gave up 10 bases and J gave up 4 bases, with 16 bases separating them. This CDR3 is built from 13 residues. The CDR3 DNA reads as TGTGCCATCACCGTTGAAGGGGGAGAGACCCAGTACTTC. Translation: CAITVEGGETQYF. Together with reference TRBV7-9 and TRBJ2-5, the CDR3 gives the full variable domain: DTGVSQNPRHKITKRGQNVTFRCDPISEHNRLYWYRQTLGQGPEFLTYFQNEAQLEKSRLLSDRFSAERPKGSFSTLEIQRTEQGDSAMYLCAITVEGGETQYFGPGTRLLVL.

This clonotype came up many times. The rearrangement joins TRBV19 to TRBJ2-3; D is possibly TRBD2 (6 bases). The ends were cut back, 3 bases at V and 1 base at J, with 11 bases in the middle. Germline assignment: CDR1 LNHDA and CDR2 SQIVND (reference sequence). The CDR3 is 15 amino acids. CDR3 nucleotide sequence: TGTGCCAGTAGTATCACACAGCGGGGCACAGATACGCAGTATTTT. Translated: CASSITQRGTDTQYF.

In its sample, this clonotype was seen a few times. The chain employs TRBV7-3 and TRBJ2-7; TRBD2 might be the D (5 bases). This CDR3 contains 13 residues. The V gene lost 2 bases and the J gene lost 3 bases, with 8 bases spanning the gap. Germline V gene data show CDR1 as SGHTA and CDR2 as FQGTGA. The CDR3 nucleotides are TGTGCCAGCAGCTTAGTCGAGGGCTACGAGCAGTACTTC. Translating gives CASSLVEGYEQYF.

Worth noting for this clonotype: Without the conserved terminal phenylalanine or tryptophan, this CDR3 likely stems from a read error. The chain couples TRBV9 to TRBJ2-5; weak D call: TRBD1 (6 bases). The V gene's germline CDR1 is SGDLS and CDR2 YYNGEE. The CDR3 length is 16 residues. This chain's CDR3 is CTSSGWGEQGRETQYS. Written as DNA, the CDR3 is TGTACCAGCAGCGGATGGGGAGAACAGGGAAGAGAGACCCAGTACTCC.

This clonotype was seen only a few times. J is TRBJ2-1 and V is TRBV7-3; 9 bases map to TRBD1. Per the germline V gene, CDR1 is SGHTA and CDR2 is FQGTGA. V was clipped by 5 bases and J by 5 bases; unmatched bases: 7. The CDR3 covers 15 residues. The CDR3 loop reads CASSLRGQGDNEQFF. The DNA for the CDR3 is TGTGCCAGCAGCCTCCGGGGACAGGGAGACAATGAGCAGTTCTTC.

The table lists this clonotype with many counts. The chain uses TRBV29-1 and TRBJ2-2; D assignment may be TRBD1 or TRBD2 (5 bases each). V lost 3 bases and J lost 6, with 5 bases in between. Germline values: CDR1 SQVTM, CDR2 ANQGSEA. The length of the CDR3 is 11 residues. The CDR3 DNA reads TGCAGCGTTGAGGGGGCCGGGGAGCTGTTTTTT. It translates to CSVEGAGELFF.

Worth noting for this clonotype: This could be a read error, since a much larger clone is one nucleotide away. The chain couples TRBV20-1 to TRBJ2-1; 12 bases are a match to TRBD2. CDR3 length: 18 residues. CDR1 and CDR2 (germline): DFQATT, SNEGSKA (reference sequence). The CDR3 loop reads CSAREPPSGGAGWNEQSF. The CDR3 DNA follows: TGCAGTGCTAGAGAACCCCCTAGCGGGGGGGCCGGTTGGAATGAGCAGTCCTTC.

The chain joins TRBV7-2 to TRBJ2-5, with 8 nucleotides matching TRBD1. Germline CDR1 SGHTA, CDR2 FQGNSA. The V segment lost 4 bases and the J segment 5 bases; nucleotides outside the gene matches: 6. CDR3 length: 14 residues. CDR3 in amino acids: CASSWTGNLETQYF. In DNA form, the CDR3 reads TGTGCCAGCAGCTGGACAGGGAATTTGGAGACCCAGTACTTC.

Remarks on this clonotype: The CDR3 ends on some other residue instead of the conserved phenylalanine or tryptophan, so this is likely a read error. The CDR3 DNA reads as TGTGCCAGCAGTGAAGAACTAGCTGGGGGGATCACAGATACGCAGTATTCT. This sequence encodes CASSEELAGGITDTQYS. The genes are TRBV2 and TRBJ2-3; D is perhaps TRBD2 (6 bases). V was cut by 1 base and J by 2 bases, with 16 bases left in between. Per the germline V gene, CDR1 is SNHLY and CDR2 is FYNNEI. The CDR3 sequence is 17 residues long.

This chain connects TRBV7-6 to TRBJ2-2, with TRBD1 identical over 7 bases. CDR1 is SGHVS, CDR2 FNYEAQ, per germline. The CDR3 sequence is 14 residues long. V trimming: 3 bases; J trimming: 3 bases; junction bases outside the gene matches: 1. The CDR3 here is CASSLGQHTGELFF. In DNA, the CDR3 is TGTGCCAGCAGCTTGGGACAGCACACCGGGGAGCTGTTTTTT. Together with reference TRBV7-6 and TRBJ2-2, the CDR3 gives the full variable domain: GAGVSQSPRYKVTKRGQDVALRCDPISGHVSLYWYRQALGQGPEFLTYFNYEAQQDKSGLPNDRFSAERPEGSISTLTIQRTEQRDSAMYRCASSLGQHTGELFFGEGSRLTVL.

This clonotype was detected only a few times. A much larger clone is a single base away; this may be a read error. Because it lacks the conserved phenylalanine or tryptophan at the end, this CDR3 is likely a read error. The genes are TRBV13 and TRBJ2-7; D possibly corresponds to TRBD2 (5 bases). Between the trimmed V and J ends, which lost 6 bases and 2 bases, there was a span of 14 bases. The CDR3 contains 14 residues. Germline lookup yields CDR1 PRHDT and CDR2 FYEKMQ (reference sequence). The CDR3 DNA reads TGTGCCAGCAGAGGTCCTAGCAGACCCTACGAGCAGTACCTC. Its translation: CASRGPSRPYEQYL.

This clonotype was seen a few times. This sequence joins TRBV20-1 and TRBJ1-1, with TRBD1 matching 10 bases. The V segment lost 5 bases and the J segment 0 bases; nucleotides outside the gene matches: 6. CDR1 and CDR2 (germline): DFQATT, SNEGSKA (reference sequence). This CDR3 has 15 amino acids. The CDR3 here is CSARDRGVMNTEAFF. The CDR3 nucleotides read TGCAGTGCTCGGGACAGGGGTGTCATGAACACTGAAGCTTTCTTT.

This clonotype was detected once. V gene TRBV2 combines with J gene TRBJ1-3, with a possible D match to TRBD1 (6 bases). Per germline, CDR1 SNHLY and CDR2 FYNNEI. V lost 1 base and J 0 bases, leaving 13 bases between the germline ends. CDR3 length equals 17 residues. The chain's CDR3 is CASSEGVGAISGNTIYF. The DNA of the CDR3 is TGTGCCAGCAGTGAAGGGGTGGGGGCCATCTCTGGAAACACCATATATTTT.

V and J are TRBV10-3 and TRBJ2-1, with D perhaps matching TRBD1 (6 bases). The germline gives CDR1 ENHRY, CDR2 SYGVKD. Trimming took 5 bases from V and 9 from J, leaving 14 bases between them. This CDR3 region has 13 residues. The CDR3 nucleotides read TGTGCCATCAGTCAGAAACAGGGATCTGAGCAGTTCTTC. Translating it yields CAISQKQGSEQFF.

In the case of this clonotype: Given a much more abundant clone one base away, this may be a read error. The chain has TRBV11-1 and TRBJ1-3; D may be TRBD1 (6 bases). This CDR3 has 16 residues. CDR1 and CDR2 from the germline V gene are SGHAT and FQDESV (reference sequence). V was trimmed by 9 bases and J by 8 bases, leaving 26 bases between them. The CDR3 bases are TGTGCCAGTAGCACAGAGTTAGCCCAGGGGAGAGACACCATATATTTT. Translation: CASSTELAQGRDTIYF.

This clonotype was seen at least ten times. The gene calls are TRBV11-1 and TRBJ2-3; possible D gene TRBD1, 5 bases. Germline loops: CDR1 SGHAT, CDR2 FQDESV (reference sequence). V lost 5 bases to trimming and J lost 1 base, with 16 bases between them. The CDR3 runs 16 residues. The CDR3 protein is CASSPTKGSGTDTQYF. DNA of the CDR3: TGTGCCAGCAGCCCCACCAAGGGGTCCGGCACAGATACGCAGTATTTT.

This clonotype was detected many times. The V gene is TRBV19, the J gene TRBJ2-6; D is unresolved. CDR1 and CDR2 (germline): LNHDA, SQIVND (reference sequence). Trimming took 7 bases from V and 0 from J, leaving 4 bases between them. The CDR3 sequence is 13 residues long. Here the CDR3 reads CASTISGANVLTF. The CDR3 region has the DNA TGTGCCAGTACCATCTCTGGGGCCAACGTCCTGACTTTC.

The chain employs TRBV10-1 and TRBJ1-3; no reliable D call. Per the germline V gene, CDR1 is WNHNN and CDR2 is SYGVQD (reference sequence). The V and J ends lost 2 bases and 0 bases respectively, with 8 bases between them. This CDR3 is built from 15 residues. CDR3 sequence reads: CASSETQDSGNTIYF. The CDR3 DNA follows: TGCGCCAGCAGTGAGACGCAGGACTCTGGAAACACCATATATTTT.